This T cell receptor (beta chain) stems from a study of cytomegalovirus exposure and HLA in healthy donors. Study in general: Earlier, 95 million to 120 million unique TCR beta sequences were recovered from roughly 180 million T cells by an analysis. Findings of the study overall: For presence/absence analyses, sequencing depth was assumed to be roughly uniform across donors. Using the classifier, cytomegalovirus status was reportedly diagnosed with high specificity and sensitivity. Available immune exposure information covered CMV serostatus only.

The CDR3 is 13 residues long. The V gene lost 4 bases and the J gene lost 0 bases, with 6 bases spanning the gap. Germline V CDR1 and CDR2: LNHDA, SQIVND (reference sequence). This clone occurred a few times. What it recognizes is unknown. Both 60 Vbeta primers and 13 Jbeta primers went into the PCR. Repertoires were generated with immunoSEQ multiplex PCR, while TCRdb's copy carries only in-frame clones and drops some. The sample has tens of thousands of clones; approximately 60% are singletons. The material sequenced was PBMCs. The origin of this receptor is a woman aged 50 to 60 in good health and CMV-seropositive. The rearrangement links TRBV19 to TRBJ1-1, with TRBD1 as a possible D gene (5 bases). The CDR3 region is CASSKTVNTEAFF. In DNA, the CDR3 is TGTGCCAGTAGTAAGACAGTGAACACTGAAGCTTTCTTT. Supplemented by reference TRBV19 and TRBJ1-1, the full variable domain reads DGGITQSPKYLFRKEGQNVTLSCEQNLNHDAMYWYRQDPGQGLRLIYYSQIVNDFQKGDIAEGYSVSREKKESFPLTVTSAQKNPTAFYLCASSKTVNTEAFFGQGTRLTVV.